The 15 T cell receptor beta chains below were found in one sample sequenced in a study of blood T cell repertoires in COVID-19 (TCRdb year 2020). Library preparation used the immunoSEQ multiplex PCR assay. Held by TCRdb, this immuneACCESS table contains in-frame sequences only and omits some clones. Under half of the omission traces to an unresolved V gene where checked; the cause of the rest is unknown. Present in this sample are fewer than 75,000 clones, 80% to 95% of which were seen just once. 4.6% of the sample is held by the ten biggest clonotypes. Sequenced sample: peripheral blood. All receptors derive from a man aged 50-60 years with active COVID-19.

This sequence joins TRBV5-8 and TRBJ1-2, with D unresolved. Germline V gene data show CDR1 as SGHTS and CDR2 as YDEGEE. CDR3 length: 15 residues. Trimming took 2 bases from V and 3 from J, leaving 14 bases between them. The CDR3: CASSFIGLKHYGYTF. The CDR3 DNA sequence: TGTGCCAGCAGCTTTATCGGTTTAAAGCACTATGGCTACACCTTC.

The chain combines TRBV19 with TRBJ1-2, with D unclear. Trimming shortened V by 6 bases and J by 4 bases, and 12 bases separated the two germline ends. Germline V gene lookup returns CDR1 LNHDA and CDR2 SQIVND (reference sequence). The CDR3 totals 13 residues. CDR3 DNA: TGTGCCAGTAGCATGGGAGGCAGCTATGGCTACACCTTC. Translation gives CASSMGGSYGYTF.

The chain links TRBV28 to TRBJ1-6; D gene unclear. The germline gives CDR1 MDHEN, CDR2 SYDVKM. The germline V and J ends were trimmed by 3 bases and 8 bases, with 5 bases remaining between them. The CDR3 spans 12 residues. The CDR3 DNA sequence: TGTGCCAGCAGTTTGGCCCATTCACCCCTCCACTTT. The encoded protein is CASSLAHSPLHF.

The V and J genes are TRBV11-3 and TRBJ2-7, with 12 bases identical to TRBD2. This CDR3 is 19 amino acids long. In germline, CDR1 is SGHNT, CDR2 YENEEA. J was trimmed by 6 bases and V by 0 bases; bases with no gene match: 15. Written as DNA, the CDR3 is TGTGCCAGCAGCTTAGACCCTCTCCTCCTAGCGGGGGGGTCCGCCGAGCAGTACTTC. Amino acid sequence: CASSLDPLLLAGGSAEQYF.

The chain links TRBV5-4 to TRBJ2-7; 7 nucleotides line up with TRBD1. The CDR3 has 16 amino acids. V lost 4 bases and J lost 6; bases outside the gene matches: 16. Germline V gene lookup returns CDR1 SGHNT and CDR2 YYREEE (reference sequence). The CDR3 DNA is TGTGCCAGCAGCCCTGTACGGGGTACAGGGGTTGGCGAGCAGTACTTC. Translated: CASSPVRGTGVGEQYF.

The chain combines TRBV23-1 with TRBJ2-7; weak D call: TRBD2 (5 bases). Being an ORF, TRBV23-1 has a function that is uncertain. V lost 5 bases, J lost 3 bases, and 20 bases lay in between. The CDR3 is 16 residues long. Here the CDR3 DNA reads TGCGCCAGCAGTTCCGGGGAGACTCCCCCATACTACGAGCAGTACTTC. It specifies CASSSGETPPYYEQYF.

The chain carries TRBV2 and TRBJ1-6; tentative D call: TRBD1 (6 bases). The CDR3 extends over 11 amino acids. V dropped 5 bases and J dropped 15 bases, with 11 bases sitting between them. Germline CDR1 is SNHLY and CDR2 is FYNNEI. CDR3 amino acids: CASSPLGHLHF. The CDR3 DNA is TGTGCCAGCAGTCCTTTGGGACACCTCCACTTT.

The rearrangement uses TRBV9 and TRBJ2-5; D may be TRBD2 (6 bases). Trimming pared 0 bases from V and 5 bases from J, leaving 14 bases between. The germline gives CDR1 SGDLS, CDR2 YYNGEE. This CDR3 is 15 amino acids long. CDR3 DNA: TGTGCCAGCAGCGTAGTGCGGGGTGGTGTGGAGACCCAGTACTTC. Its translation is CASSVVRGGVETQYF.

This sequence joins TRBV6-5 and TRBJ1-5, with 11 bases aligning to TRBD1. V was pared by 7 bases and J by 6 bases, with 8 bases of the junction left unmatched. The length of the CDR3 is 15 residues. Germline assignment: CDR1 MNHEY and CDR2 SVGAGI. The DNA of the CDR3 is TGTGCCAGCAACATTGGACAGGGGGCAGTTCAGCCCCAGCATTTT. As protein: CASNIGQGAVQPQHF.

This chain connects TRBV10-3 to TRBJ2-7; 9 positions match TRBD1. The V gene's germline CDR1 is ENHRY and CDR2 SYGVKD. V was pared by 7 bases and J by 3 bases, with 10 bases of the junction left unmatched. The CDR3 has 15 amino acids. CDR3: CAIKLGQGGNYEQYF. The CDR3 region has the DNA TGTGCCATCAAATTGGGACAGGGCGGTAACTACGAGCAGTACTTC.

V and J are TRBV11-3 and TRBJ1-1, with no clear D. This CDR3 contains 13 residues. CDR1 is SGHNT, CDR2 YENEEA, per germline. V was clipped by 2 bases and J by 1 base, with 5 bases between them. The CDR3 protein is CASSLLSNTEAFF. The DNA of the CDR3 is TGTGCCAGCAGCTTACTGTCGAACACTGAAGCTTTCTTT. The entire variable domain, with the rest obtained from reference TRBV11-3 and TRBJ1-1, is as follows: EAGVVQSPRYKIIEKKQPVAFWCNPISGHNTLYWYLQNLGQGPELLIRYENEEAVDDSQLPKDRFSAERLKGVDSTLKIQPAELGDSAVYLCASSLLSNTEAFFGQGTRLTVV.

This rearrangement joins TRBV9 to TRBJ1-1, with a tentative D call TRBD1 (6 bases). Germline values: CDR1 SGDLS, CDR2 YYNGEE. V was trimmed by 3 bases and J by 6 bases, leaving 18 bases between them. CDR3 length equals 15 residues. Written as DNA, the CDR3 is TGTGCCAGCAGCGACGGTACAGGGTTTAGAGCTGAAGCTTTCTTT. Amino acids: CASSDGTGFRAEAFF.

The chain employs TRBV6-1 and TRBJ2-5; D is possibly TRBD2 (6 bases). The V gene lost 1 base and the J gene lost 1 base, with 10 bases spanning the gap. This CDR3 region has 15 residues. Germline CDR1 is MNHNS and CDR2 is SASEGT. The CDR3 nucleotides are TGTGCCAGCAGTGAAGGGGGGAGGTCCCAAGAGACCCAGTACTTC. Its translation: CASSEGGRSQETQYF.

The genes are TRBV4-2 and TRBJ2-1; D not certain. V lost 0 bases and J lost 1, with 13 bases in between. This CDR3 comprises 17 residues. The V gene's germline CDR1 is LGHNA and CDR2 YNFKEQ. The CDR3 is CASSQDLEHWSYNEQFF. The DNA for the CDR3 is TGTGCCAGCAGCCAAGATCTAGAGCATTGGTCCTACAATGAGCAGTTCTTC.

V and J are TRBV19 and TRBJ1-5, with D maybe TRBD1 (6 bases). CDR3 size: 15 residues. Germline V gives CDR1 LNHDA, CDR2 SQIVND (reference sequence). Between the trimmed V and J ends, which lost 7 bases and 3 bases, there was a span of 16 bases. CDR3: CASKLGGGDNQPQHF. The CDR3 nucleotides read TGTGCCAGTAAACTCGGTGGGGGCGACAATCAGCCCCAGCATTTT.